These 21 T cell receptor beta chains were all obtained from the same sample, sequenced in a study of CD8 T cells in Susac syndrome. The RNA, about 0.5 to 1 ug, was put through reverse transcription using random hexamers. Via MiXCR, TCRdb re-called the immunoSEQ multiplex PCR reads, giving one row per CDR3 protein. The sample carries around 79,000 distinct CDR3 sequences, 94% recorded once. Sequences were obtained from CD8+ T cells from PBMCs. The receptors were gathered from a human donor with Susac syndrome.

This chain connects TRBV6-1 to TRBJ1-4, with 8 bases lining up with TRBD1. This CDR3 spans 17 amino acids. V lost 6 bases to trimming and J lost 8 bases; unmatched junction nucleotides: 17. In germline, CDR1 is MNHNS, CDR2 SASEGT. CDR3 nucleotide sequence: TGTGCCAGCAGGCTTCACACCGGGACAGGATTGAGGGAAAAACTGTTTTTT. Residues: CASRLHTGTGLREKLFF.

This clonotype came up once. The V gene is TRBV30, the J gene TRBJ2-1; TRBD1 or TRBD2 may be the D gene (5 bases each). The CDR3 is made up of 11 amino acids. CDR1 and CDR2 from the germline V gene are GTSNPN and SVGIG (reference sequence). V lost 8 bases and J 10 bases, leaving 15 bases between the germline ends. As DNA, the CDR3 is TGTGCCGGGACCTTTCTTTGGGAGCAGTTCTTC. Translation gives CAGTFLWEQFF.

The chain employs TRBV12-3 or TRBV12-4 and TRBJ2-7; D unclear. Trimming removed 0 bases at V and 6 bases at J, with 9 bases between. The CDR3 has 13 residues. Here the CDR3 reads CASSLATKVEQYF. DNA for the CDR3: TGTGCCAGCAGTTTAGCGACCAAAGTCGAGCAGTACTTC.

The rearrangement joins TRBV5-4 to TRBJ2-5; TRBD2 might be the D (5 bases). V was clipped by 0 bases and J by 6 bases, with 12 bases between them. Germline-derived CDR1 and CDR2 are SGHNT and YYREEE (reference sequence). This CDR3 region has 14 residues. Here the CDR3 reads CASSLAGERKTQYF. Here the CDR3 DNA reads TGTGCCAGCAGCTTGGCTGGAGAGCGGAAGACCCAGTACTTC. The full variable domain, with the rest looked up from reference TRBV5-4 and TRBJ2-5, is ETGVTQSPTHLIKTRGQQVTLRCSSQSGHNTVSWYQQALGQGPQFIFQYYREEENGRGNFPPRFSGLQFPNYSSELNVNALELDDSALYLCASSLAGERKTQYFGPGTRLLVL.

V is TRBV6-5 and J is TRBJ2-7, with 8 positions matching TRBD1. Unmatched junction bases numbered 10, after V lost 6 bases and J lost 6 bases. Looked up from germline, CDR1 is MNHEY and CDR2 is SVGAGI. CDR3 length equals 14 residues. The CDR3 DNA is TGTGCCAGCAGCCCCAACCAGGGGGCTACCGAGCAGTACTTC. This encodes CASSPNQGATEQYF.

V usage is TRBV19 and J usage is TRBJ1-6; a possible D gene is TRBD1 (5 bases). The V and J ends lost 1 base and 9 bases respectively, with 13 bases between them. The CDR3 contains 15 residues. Germline lookup yields CDR1 LNHDA and CDR2 SQIVND (reference sequence). The DNA of the CDR3 is TGTGCCAGTAGTATAGGGCAGGGCGAAGGTTCACCCCTCCACTTT. Protein sequence: CASSIGQGEGSPLHF.

The V call is TRBV20-1, the J call TRBJ2-7; D is ambiguous. The ends were cut back, 6 bases at V and 6 bases at J, with 12 bases in the middle. The CDR3 contains 11 residues. Germline V CDR1 and CDR2: DFQATT, SNEGSKA (reference sequence). The CDR3 nucleotides are TGCAGTGCCAAGGCGGATTTCGAGCAGTACTTC. Translated: CSAKADFEQYF.

The chain is built from TRBV9 and TRBJ2-7; D may be TRBD1 or TRBD2 (6 bases each). The V gene lost 4 bases and the J gene lost 6 bases, with 20 bases spanning the gap. The CDR3 runs to 15 residues. Germline loops: CDR1 SGDLS, CDR2 YYNGEE. CDR3 DNA sequence: TGTGCCAGCAGCCGGGGGCCGGACGTACTGGGCGAGCAGTACTTC. Translated: CASSRGPDVLGEQYF.

This chain connects TRBV6-5 to TRBJ2-7, with D perhaps assigned TRBD1 or TRBD2 (5 bases each). Trimming took off 5 bases at V and 2 bases at J, with 13 bases between the two ends. CDR1 and CDR2 from the germline V gene are MNHEY and SVGAGI. The CDR3 is 14 residues long. CDR3 DNA: TGTGCCAGCAGTCCCAGTCCGGGACCCTACGAGCAGTACTTC. Its translation: CASSPSPGPYEQYF.

Here the CDR3 DNA reads TGTGCCAGCAGGACTAACGACCCGGGACAGATGGTCTACGAGCAGTACTTC. This gives the protein CASRTNDPGQMVYEQYF. This chain uses TRBV6-2 or TRBV6-3 with TRBJ2-7, with 7 bases that match TRBD1. V dropped 6 bases and J dropped 3; count of bases not matched to a gene: 17. CDR1 is MNHEY and CDR2 is SVGEGT in the germline V gene. The CDR3 is 17 residues long.

The rearrangement links TRBV13 to TRBJ2-7; weak D call: TRBD2 (5 bases). The CDR3 has 14 amino acids. Germline assignment: CDR1 PRHDT and CDR2 FYEKMQ (reference sequence). V lost 7 bases and J lost 7, with 20 bases in between. The CDR3 sequence is CASNPAARAWEQYF. In DNA, the CDR3 is TGTGCCAGCAATCCAGCGGCAAGGGCCTGGGAGCAGTACTTC.

This rearrangement joins TRBV15 to TRBJ1-2; TRBD1 aligns across 8 bases. This CDR3 spans 14 amino acids. Unmatched junction bases numbered 4, after V lost 0 bases and J lost 7 bases. The germline V gene has CDR1 LNHNV and CDR2 YYDKDF (reference sequence). The CDR3 loop reads CATSRDRGQRGYTF. The CDR3 nucleotides read TGTGCCACCAGCAGAGACAGGGGGCAGCGTGGCTACACCTTC.

The CDR3 loop is CASRQFSPPWGYTF. Here the CDR3 DNA reads TGTGCCAGCAGACAGTTCTCTCCTCCGTGGGGCTACACCTTC. The genes are TRBV21-1 and TRBJ1-2. TRBV21-1 is flagged as a pseudogene. This CDR3 is 14 amino acids long.

V is TRBV9 and J is TRBJ1-2; D uncertain. The germline gives CDR1 SGDLS, CDR2 YYNGEE. The V end was cut by 0 bases, the J end by 2 bases, with 5 bases between. CDR3 size: 13 residues. Here the CDR3 reads CASSVAENYGYTF. Here the CDR3 DNA reads TGTGCCAGCAGCGTAGCTGAGAACTATGGCTACACCTTC.

DNA for the CDR3: TGTGCCAGCAGTTTTTCCGCCGGGGAGCTGTTTTTT. It translates to CASSFSAGELFF. This chain connects TRBV28 to TRBJ2-2; no firm D call. Per the germline V gene, CDR1 is MDHEN and CDR2 is SYDVKM. V gave up 3 bases and J gave up 6 bases, with 5 bases separating them. This CDR3 contains 12 residues.

This clonotype was counted a single time. The chain is built from TRBV12-3 or TRBV12-4 and TRBJ2-7, with D possibly matching TRBD2 (6 bases). Trimming shortened V by 7 bases and J by 4 bases, and 17 bases separated the two germline ends. This CDR3 is 14 amino acids long. The CDR3 region has the DNA TGTGCCAGCACTAAGAGGGAGGACCTTTACGAGCAGTACTTC. Translated: CASTKREDLYEQYF.

The V gene is TRBV4-3, the J gene TRBJ2-3; D remains ambiguous. Germline assignment: CDR1 LGHNA and CDR2 YSLEER. V lost 0 bases and J lost 1, with 5 bases in between. The CDR3 consists of 14 residues. The CDR3 coding sequence is TGCGCCAGCAGCCAAGACCGAGGCACAGATACGCAGTATTTT. Encoded protein: CASSQDRGTDTQYF.

This chain joins TRBV4-3 and TRBJ2-1; 9 nucleotides match TRBD2. J gave up 8 bases and V 1 base, and 9 bases lay outside the gene matches. CDR1 is LGHNA, CDR2 YSLEER, per germline. CDR3 size: 16 residues. The CDR3 loop reads CASSQGWPSGVYEQFF. In DNA form, the CDR3 reads TGCGCCAGCAGCCAAGGATGGCCTAGCGGGGTATATGAGCAGTTCTTC.

The chain employs TRBV27 and TRBJ1-4; D call uncertain. V was trimmed by 8 bases and J by 0 bases, leaving 10 bases between them. This CDR3 contains 14 residues. Germline V lookup: CDR1 MNHEY, CDR2 SMNVEV (reference sequence). This chain's CDR3 is CASRRPATNEKLFF. The CDR3 region has the DNA TGTGCCAGCCGTCGGCCTGCAACTAATGAAAAACTGTTTTTT.

J is TRBJ2-3 and V is TRBV7-2; the D call may be TRBD1 or TRBD2 (6 bases each). The CDR3 totals 15 residues. CDR1 SGHTA and CDR2 FQGNSA come from the germline V gene. V lost 3 bases and J lost 3, with 13 bases in between. The CDR3 is CASSLRGRYTDTQYF. The CDR3 region has the DNA TGTGCCAGCAGCTTGAGGGGGAGGTATACAGATACGCAGTATTTT.

The chain links TRBV20-1 to TRBJ2-5; 10 bases are a match to TRBD2. Trimming at V came to 7 bases and at J to 3 bases, leaving 11 bases not matched to a gene. Germline values: CDR1 DFQATT, CDR2 SNEGSKA (reference sequence). The length of the CDR3 is 15 residues. The CDR3 DNA reads TGCAGTGGAATAGCGGGGGGCCTGGGGGAAGAGACCCAGTACTTC. Its protein product is CSGIAGGLGEETQYF.